These 8 T cell receptor beta chains were sequenced from one sample in a study of cytomegalovirus exposure and HLA in healthy donors. It was with 60 Vbeta and 13 Jbeta primers that the PCR ran. Only in-frame clones appear in the TCRdb table, and some are missing; sequencing was by immunoSEQ multiplex PCR. The sample records 90,000 to 120,000 clones, 74% being singletons. Sequencing input: PBMCs. The receptor set was obtained from a woman in her thirties or forties in good health and CMV-seropositive.

DNA of the CDR3: TGTGCCAGCAGTTTATCGCAGCTGGCCGGGCAGCCCCAGCATTTT. Amino acids: CASSLSQLAGQPQHF. The chain combines TRBV27 with TRBJ1-5, with D uncertain. V was clipped by 0 bases and J by 7 bases, with 13 bases between them. CDR1 is MNHEY and CDR2 is SMNVEV in the germline V gene (reference sequence). This CDR3 is 15 amino acids long.

The chain has TRBV6-6 and TRBJ1-1; 7 nucleotides agree with TRBD1. Germline assignment: CDR1 MNHNY and CDR2 SVGAGI (reference sequence). CDR3 length equals 14 residues. V shed 8 bases and J 1 base; nucleotides not matched to a gene: 7. The CDR3 reads CASGPGQTNTEAFF. Written as DNA, the CDR3 is TGTGCCAGCGGACCGGGACAGACGAACACTGAAGCTTTCTTT.

This rearrangement joins TRBV19 to TRBJ2-2, with D possibly matching TRBD2 (5 bases). The CDR3 covers 15 residues. CDR1 LNHDA and CDR2 SQIVND come from the germline V gene (reference sequence). Trimming left V 10 bases short and J 1 base short, with 16 bases between. The CDR3 spells CATRSFGGNTGELFF. The CDR3 DNA follows: TGTGCCACCAGGTCGTTCGGAGGGAACACCGGGGAGCTGTTTTTT.

V usage is TRBV5-1 and J usage is TRBJ1-4, with a possible D match to TRBD1 (5 bases). V was shortened by 4 bases and J by 8 bases, with 12 bases between the two germline ends. The CDR3 length is 13 residues. Germline V gene sequence: CDR1 SGHRS, CDR2 YFSETQ. CDR3 nucleotide sequence: TGCGCCAGCAGCGTCCAGGGTGGGGAAAAACTGTTTTTT. Amino acid sequence: CASSVQGGEKLFF.

This chain joins TRBV4-1 and TRBJ2-1, with TRBD1 matching over 12 bases. The CDR3 runs to 15 residues. V dropped 4 bases and J dropped 7; count of bases not matched to a gene: 5. Germline V gene lookup returns CDR1 MGHRA and CDR2 YSYEKL. The CDR3 is CASSPGTGGGNEQFF. The CDR3 region has the DNA TGCGCCAGCAGCCCGGGGACAGGGGGCGGGAATGAGCAGTTCTTC.

Here the CDR3 DNA reads TGTGCCAGCAGTGAAACATGGAACACTGAAGCTTTCTTT. It yields the protein CASSETWNTEAFF. The chain is built from TRBV6-1 and TRBJ1-1; D unclear. V lost 2 bases and J lost 1, with 5 bases in between. Germline V lookup: CDR1 MNHNS, CDR2 SASEGT. This CDR3 comprises 13 residues.

Here the CDR3 reads CASSAIQGRNTEAFF. In DNA form, the CDR3 reads TGCGCCAGCAGCGCGATACAGGGGAGGAACACTGAAGCTTTCTTT. The V call is TRBV5-1, the J call TRBJ1-1, with 7 bases lining up with TRBD1. The V gene's germline CDR1 is SGHRS and CDR2 YFSETQ. CDR3 length: 15 residues. J was trimmed by 1 base and V by 4 bases; bases with no gene match: 7.

The genes are TRBV19 and TRBJ2-1; D gene ambiguous. The CDR3 sequence is 16 residues long. CDR1 is LNHDA, CDR2 SQIVND, per germline (reference sequence). Trimming cost V 1 base and J 2 bases, with 12 bases left between them. The CDR3 nucleotides read TGTGCCAGTAGTATAGGATTGCGACTGCCCTACAATGAGCAGTTCTTC. Amino acids: CASSIGLRLPYNEQFF.